This record looks at one TCR beta chain sequence and its context. TCRdb's table, derived via immunoSEQ multiplex PCR, lists solely in-frame clones and lacks some. Counted here are several thousand clones, roughly four fifths occurring once; the ten biggest clones make up 4.5% to 6%. V lost 2 bases to trimming and J lost 2 bases; unmatched junction nucleotides: 2. The CDR3 has 15 amino acids. Germline V gene data show CDR1 as SNHLY and CDR2 as FYNNEI. This sample is drawn from a study of T cell repertoires in ileal Crohn's disease. The sample consisted of ileal tissue. The TCR comes from an adult with Crohn's disease. The genes are TRBV2 and TRBJ1-5; 8 positions match TRBD1. CDR3 sequence reads: CASSEQGAGNQPQHF. The CDR3 nucleotides read TGTGCCAGCAGTGAACAGGGGGCGGGCAATCAGCCCCAGCATTTT.